The rows below give T cell receptor beta chains drawn from one sample of a study of control samples from healthy donors and cancer patients. Libraries were prepared by immunoSEQ multiplex PCR; TCRdb keeps only in-frame clonotypes and omits some of them. The sample lists around 130,000 clones, more than 70% seen once, with roughly 3.2% in the top ten. Sequenced: blood. Receptors originate from a man aged 45-65 years in good health. Both conserved end residues are part of each CDR3. Fields, in order: J gene, V gene, CDR3 protein.

TRBJ2-3 TRBV2 CASSEATTGTQYF
TRBJ2-4 TRBV2 CASISGLAGGRNIQYF
TRBJ2-7 TRBV6-5 CASNRQDWRYEQYF
TRBJ2-2 TRBV4-1 CASSQAMAPKGGTGELFF
TRBJ2-2 TRBV2 CASSGAGGDTGELFF
TRBJ2-1 TRBV19 CAIGYNEQFF
TRBJ1-2 TRBV12-3/TRBV12-4 CASSLAGYGYTF
TRBJ1-6 TRBV29-1 CSVGTDSPLHF
TRBJ1-4 TRBV30 CAWRLSSNEKLFF
TRBJ1-2 TRBV28 CASSTVHYGYTF
TRBJ2-3 TRBV7-2 CASSLDGGTDTQYF
TRBJ2-2 TRBV5-4 CASSLYGKGAGELFF
TRBJ1-6 TRBV14 CASSQSQGRRNSPLHF
TRBJ1-6 TRBV19 CASSTSYNPTGAGSPLHF
TRBJ2-1 TRBV6-5 CASRSGTRGSNEQFF
TRBJ1-1 TRBV11-3 CASSLDGQGLLTEAFF
TRBJ1-2 TRBV12-3/TRBV12-4 CASSLTGYGYTF
TRBJ1-1 TRBV5-5 CASSLYGQMNTEAFF
TRBJ2-7 TRBV28 CASSTPGTGSF
TRBJ2-7 TRBV5-1 CASSLNSFYEQYF
TRBJ2-6 TRBV7-9 CASSGREPGQYSGANVLTF
TRBJ2-7 TRBV4-1 CASSLSWGRAYEQYF
TRBJ2-5 TRBV11-3 CASSWGLAGDQETQYF
TRBJ2-1 TRBV5-8 CASSLGSGGIFNEQFF
TRBJ2-2 TRBV27 CASSLEGRPTGELFF
TRBJ1-2 TRBV27 CASSLQGYGYTF
TRBJ2-7 TRBV7-6 CASSTWQGSEQYF
TRBJ2-1 TRBV19 CASSLDWSSYNEQFF
TRBJ2-5 TRBV6-5 CASSLSGGAVETQYF
TRBJ2-7 TRBV5-1 CASSPFMQGSYEQYF
TRBJ1-6 TRBV7-8 CASSAHGPTMGDSPLHF
TRBJ2-3 TRBV4-1 CASSHLSSGPDTQYF
TRBJ2-1 TRBV2 CASSVERDNEQFF
TRBJ2-7 TRBV6-1 CASSEREVSYEQYF
TRBJ2-6 TRBV3-1/TRBV3-2 CASSQRGFTGSGANVLTF
TRBJ2-2 TRBV7-9 CASSLDYGTSGSVGELFF
TRBJ2-5 TRBV9 CASSVGVGVETQYF
TRBJ1-2 TRBV5-1 CASSLSTADGYTF
TRBJ2-2 TRBV2 CASLKGAGVGTGELFF
TRBJ2-1 TRBV19 CATRRGASNEQFF
TRBJ2-3 TRBV7-9 CASTDSLFDTQYF
TRBJ1-4 TRBV28 CASSLGTYPEKLFF
TRBJ1-3 TRBV12-3/TRBV12-4 CASKRGSRDTIYF
TRBJ2-5 TRBV19 CASSIQRGQETQYF
TRBJ1-3 TRBV6-5 CASKYQASGNTIYF
TRBJ2-2 TRBV7-8 CASSKLDRVNTGELFF
TRBJ2-5 TRBV7-9 CASSLSTGLETQYF
TRBJ1-1 TRBV2 CASSEVDVQGTEAFF
TRBJ2-5 TRBV3-1/TRBV3-2 CASSQKLTSGFQETQYF
TRBJ2-2 TRBV18 CASSGDLTATGELFF
TRBJ1-2 TRBV28 CASTPGDRRNYGYTF
TRBJ2-2 TRBV7-9 CASSLASGELFF
TRBJ1-2 TRBV14 CASSQVSGVGYTF
TRBJ2-2 TRBV5-1 CASSRLSSGGAGELFF
TRBJ1-2 TRBV7-9 CASSSAYYGYTF
TRBJ2-1 TRBV7-2 CASSLDGLISFNEQFF
TRBJ2-7 TRBV18 CASSPSPYEQYF
TRBJ1-4 TRBV7-9 CASSLEEGEKLFF
TRBJ2-5 TRBV4-2 CASSHAGTGVQTQYF
TRBJ1-3 TRBV28 CASSLAGAGNTIYF